In this sample, the clone carrying this T cell receptor beta chain turned up a few times. The target antigen is unknown. Combining a sample-barcoded 5' primer with a J-beta primer mix, a second PCR ran for about 7 to 11 cycles. TCRdb reprocessed the 5' RACE reads via MiXCR and lists one record per CDR3 protein. The table lists around 1.5 million distinct CDR3 sequences, approximately 60% of them singletons. This record comes from a study of blood T cells in healthy people across ages. As for the study in general: Template-switching capture recovered about one barcoded beta molecule per two T cells.

The individuals who served as donors were healthy Caucasians living in Russia, aged roughly 6 to 100. CDR3 length: 16 amino acids. CDR1 is MDHEN, CDR2 SYDVKM, per germline. V gave up 3 bases and J gave up 6 bases, with 15 bases separating them. Broader study findings: TCR beta diversity per million T cells fell roughly linearly with age.

The origin of this receptor is a man aged 18-30 years in good health. What was sequenced was blood. V usage is TRBV28 and J usage is TRBJ2-6; D possibly corresponds to TRBD2 (5 bases). The CDR3 DNA is TGTGCCAGCAGTTTGGGCAGCGGCTCTTCGGCCAACGTCCTGACTTTC. Translated: CASSLGSGSSANVLTF.